The rows below give T cell receptor beta chains drawn from one sample of a study of shared clonotypes between healthy human individuals. Generated by immunoSEQ multiplex PCR, the TCRdb table keeps only in-frame clones and is missing some. Altogether hundreds of thousands of clones are present, roughly 72% being singletons, with the ten largest covering 12%. Sequenced sample: PBMCs. All receptors come from a woman aged 40 to 55 in good health. Some clones in this sample may be carry-over from other donors' samples. CDR3s include the opening cysteine and the closing phenylalanine or tryptophan. Each record gives: J gene, D gene, V gene, clone size, CDR3 protein, CDR3 DNA. A D gene is named only where the DNA matches it firmly. Expanded clones get a size class; other rows say once, few or many, or leave the size out.

TRBJ2-1 . TRBV29-1 once CSAARQGPTFSYNEQFF TGCAGCGCAGCCCGGCAGGGCCCCACCTTCTCCTACAATGAGCAGTTCTTC
TRBJ2-7 TRBD2 TRBV7-8 few CASSRGGGLAGREQYF TGTGCCAGCAGCCGAGGGGGGGGACTAGCGGGACGCGAGCAGTACTTC
TRBJ2-7 . TRBV5-1 . CASSPGQGHYEQYF TGCGCCAGCAGCCCGGGGCAGGGTCACTACGAGCAGTACTTC
TRBJ2-3 TRBD2 TRBV30 few CAWSVTLTSGSDTQYF TGTGCCTGGAGTGTAACCTTGACTAGCGGATCAGATACGCAGTATTTT
TRBJ2-7 TRBD1 TRBV18 . CASSPPGQPYEQYF TGTGCCAGCTCACCCCCGGGACAGCCGTACGAGCAGTACTTC
TRBJ1-2 . TRBV30 . CAWSSPGYGYTF TGTGCCTGGAGCTCTCCGGGCTATGGCTACACCTTC
TRBJ2-7 TRBD2 TRBV2 . CASSEMGTSGSEQYF TGTGCCAGCAGTGAGATGGGAACTAGCGGGAGCGAGCAGTACTTC
TRBJ2-3 . TRBV4-3 few CASSQDVADTQYF TGCGCCAGCAGCCAAGATGTAGCAGATACGCAGTATTTT
TRBJ1-3 . TRBV18 . CASSPQRPGTSGNTIYF TGTGCCAGCTCACCACAGCGGCCAGGCACCTCTGGAAACACCATATATTTT
TRBJ2-1 . TRBV5-1 . CASSLSGREQFF TGCGCCAGCAGCTTAAGCGGCAGGGAGCAGTTCTTC
TRBJ2-7 . TRBV7-8 . CASSLAGVGEQYF TGTGCCAGCAGCTTAGCGGGAGTGGGCGAGCAGTACTTC
TRBJ2-1 . TRBV5-1 . CASSLDTGDSYNEQFF TGCGCCAGCAGCTTGGATACGGGGGACTCCTACAATGAGCAGTTCTTC
TRBJ1-6 . TRBV7-2 . CASSPGTAPFDSPLHF TGTGCCAGCAGCCCCGGGACGGCGCCATTTGATTCACCCCTCCACTTT
TRBJ1-2 TRBD1 TRBV5-6 . CASRRQGFYGYTF TGTGCCAGCAGAAGACAGGGGTTCTATGGCTACACCTTC
TRBJ1-1 . TRBV29-1 . CSAGDRGNTEAFF TGCAGCGCCGGGGACCGCGGGAATACTGAAGCTTTCTTT
TRBJ2-3 . TRBV19 . CASSEQGGTDTQYF TGTGCCAGTAGTGAACAGGGAGGCACAGATACGCAGTATTTT
TRBJ2-2 TRBD1 TRBV2 . CASRADRGTGELFF TGTGCCAGCAGGGCGGACAGGGGCACCGGGGAGCTGTTTTTT
TRBJ1-3 . TRBV29-1 . CSVAQGAGNTIYF TGCAGCGTAGCCCAGGGCGCTGGAAACACCATATATTTT
TRBJ2-1 . TRBV2 . CASSRLGGVDEQFF TGTGCCAGCAGCCGACTCGGTGGGGTGGATGAGCAGTTCTTC
TRBJ2-7 . TRBV28 . CASSLLRGGYEQYF TGTGCCAGCAGTTTATTACGGGGAGGCTACGAGCAGTACTTC
TRBJ2-2 . TRBV7-2 few CASSLGGRTGELFF TGTGCCAGCAGCTTGGGGGGTAGGACCGGGGAGCTGTTTTTT
TRBJ2-1 . TRBV20-1 . CSALGPEQFF TGCAGTGCCCTGGGGCCGGAGCAGTTCTTC
TRBJ2-2 . TRBV19 . CASTPDPVETGELFF TGTGCCAGTACCCCGGACCCGGTAGAGACCGGGGAGCTGTTTTTT
TRBJ2-3 TRBD1 TRBV18 . CASSGQGMTDTQYF TGTGCCAGCTCTGGACAGGGTATGACAGATACGCAGTATTTT
TRBJ1-5 TRBD1 TRBV19 . CASSPRTGVQPQHF TGTGCCAGTAGTCCCCGGACAGGGGTTCAGCCCCAGCATTTT
TRBJ2-2 . TRBV7-3 . CASSLGQGRGELFF TGTGCCAGCAGCTTAGGACAAGGGAGAGGGGAGCTGTTTTTT
TRBJ2-3 TRBD2 TRBV28 . CASSFLPSGHGTDTQYF TGTGCCAGCAGTTTTTTGCCTAGCGGCCACGGCACAGATACGCAGTATTTT
TRBJ2-7 . TRBV5-1 few CASSWDGSYEQYF TGCGCCAGCAGCTGGGACGGATCCTACGAGCAGTACTTC
TRBJ2-7 . TRBV21-1 . CASSKVDPDSSSYEQYF TGTGCCAGCAGCAAAGTGGACCCGGATTCAAGCTCCTACGAGCAGTACTTC
TRBJ1-2 . TRBV5-6 once CASTDKSNYGYTF TGTGCCAGCACCGACAAATCTAACTATGGCTACACCTTC
TRBJ2-1 TRBD2 TRBV9 few CASSVVTSGYNEQFF TGTGCCAGCAGCGTGGTAACTAGCGGATACAATGAGCAGTTCTTC
TRBJ1-3 . TRBV5-1 . CASSAQGGGNTIYF TGCGCCAGCAGCGCACAGGGAGGTGGAAACACCATATATTTT
TRBJ2-5 . TRBV28 few CASSLSGRETQYF TGTGCCAGCAGTTTATCAGGTCGGGAGACCCAGTACTTC
TRBJ1-1 . TRBV5-4 . CASSLQIVNTEAFF TGTGCCAGCAGCTTACAGATAGTGAACACTGAAGCTTTCTTT
TRBJ1-1 . TRBV28 once CASRGAGNTEAFF TGTGCCAGCAGGGGGGCTGGGAACACTGAAGCTTTCTTT
TRBJ2-2 . TRBV5-4 . CASRSGTGSTGELFF TGTGCCAGCAGAAGCGGGACAGGTAGCACCGGGGAGCTGTTTTTT
TRBJ2-5 TRBD1 TRBV29-1 few CSVERTGTETQYF TGCAGCGTTGAACGGACAGGGACAGAGACCCAGTACTTC
TRBJ1-2 TRBD1 TRBV6-1 once CAIDRGVGYTF TGTGCCATCGACAGGGGTGTCGGCTACACCTTC
TRBJ1-5 . TRBV5-1 . CASSLVPGDQPQHF TGCGCCAGCAGCTTGGTGCCAGGGGATCAGCCCCAGCATTTT
TRBJ1-2 TRBD1 TRBV28 . CASSVGTGQNYGYTF TGTGCCAGCAGCGTAGGGACAGGACAAAACTATGGCTACACCTTC
TRBJ1-1 TRBD1 TRBV15 . CATSRDPTGGTEAFF TGTGCCACCAGCAGAGATCCGACAGGGGGCACTGAAGCTTTCTTT
TRBJ2-7 . TRBV18 . CASSPTTQGGEQYF TGTGCCAGCTCTCCGACTACCCAGGGAGGCGAGCAGTACTTC
TRBJ2-7 . TRBV5-1 . CASSLARAAYEQYF TGCGCCAGCAGCTTGGCCAGGGCCGCCTACGAGCAGTACTTC
TRBJ2-5 . TRBV27 . CASSLRARPERYEQYF TGTGCCAGCAGTTTAAGGGCGCGGCCTGAACGCTACGAACAGTACTTC
TRBJ2-7 . TRBV25-1 . CASRPRVGGREQYF TGTGCCAGCAGGCCCCGGGTAGGGGGAAGGGAGCAGTACTTC
TRBJ2-7 . TRBV11-3 . CASSFSRGSEQYF TGTGCCAGCAGCTTCTCTAGGGGTTCCGAGCAGTACTTC
TRBJ1-2 . TRBV7-2 . CASSLGGGKSNYGYTF TGTGCCAGCAGCTTAGGGGGAGGGAAGTCTAACTATGGCTACACCTTC
TRBJ2-5 . TRBV7-7 . CASSLRGTGETQYF TGTGCTAGCAGCTTAAGGGGAACTGGGGAGACCCAGTACTTC
TRBJ1-2 . TRBV28 . CASSLTGGEGYTF TGTGCCAGCAGCCTTACAGGCGGAGAAGGCTACACCTTC
TRBJ2-7 . TRBV2 . CASLYFGGEQYF TGTGCCAGCCTTTATTTCGGGGGCGAGCAGTACTTC
TRBJ2-1 TRBD2 TRBV4-2 many CASSYRTSGRIGYNEQFF TGTGCCAGCAGCTACAGGACTAGCGGGAGGATAGGCTACAATGAGCAGTTCTTC
TRBJ1-2 . TRBV4-1 . CASSQEVRARHYGYTF TGCGCCAGCAGCCAAGAAGTCAGGGCACGGCACTATGGCTACACCTTC
TRBJ2-5 TRBD1 TRBV15 many CATEGGTGVGETQYF TGTGCCACCGAAGGAGGGACAGGGGTTGGGGAGACCCAGTACTTC
TRBJ2-7 . TRBV5-8 . CASSLASVRGAQYF TGTGCCAGCAGCTTGGCCTCGGTGCGGGGCGCGCAGTACTTC
TRBJ1-3 . TRBV30 . CAWSLNSGNTIYF TGTGCCTGGAGTCTAAACTCTGGAAACACCATATATTTT
TRBJ1-2 . TRBV6-1 . CASSEASHYGYTF TGTGCCAGCAGTGAAGCATCCCACTATGGCTACACCTTC
TRBJ2-5 TRBD2 TRBV28 once CASGRAGEETQYF TGTGCCAGCGGGAGGGCGGGGGAAGAGACCCAGTACTTC
TRBJ2-7 . TRBV30 . CAWSVLRREYEQYF TGTGCCTGGAGTGTACTGAGGAGGGAGTACGAGCAGTACTTC
TRBJ2-7 . TRBV21-1 . CASSKVLPTSGRGSYEQYF TGTGCCAGCAGCAAAGTCTTACCCACTAGCGGTCGAGGCTCCTACGAGCAGTACTTC